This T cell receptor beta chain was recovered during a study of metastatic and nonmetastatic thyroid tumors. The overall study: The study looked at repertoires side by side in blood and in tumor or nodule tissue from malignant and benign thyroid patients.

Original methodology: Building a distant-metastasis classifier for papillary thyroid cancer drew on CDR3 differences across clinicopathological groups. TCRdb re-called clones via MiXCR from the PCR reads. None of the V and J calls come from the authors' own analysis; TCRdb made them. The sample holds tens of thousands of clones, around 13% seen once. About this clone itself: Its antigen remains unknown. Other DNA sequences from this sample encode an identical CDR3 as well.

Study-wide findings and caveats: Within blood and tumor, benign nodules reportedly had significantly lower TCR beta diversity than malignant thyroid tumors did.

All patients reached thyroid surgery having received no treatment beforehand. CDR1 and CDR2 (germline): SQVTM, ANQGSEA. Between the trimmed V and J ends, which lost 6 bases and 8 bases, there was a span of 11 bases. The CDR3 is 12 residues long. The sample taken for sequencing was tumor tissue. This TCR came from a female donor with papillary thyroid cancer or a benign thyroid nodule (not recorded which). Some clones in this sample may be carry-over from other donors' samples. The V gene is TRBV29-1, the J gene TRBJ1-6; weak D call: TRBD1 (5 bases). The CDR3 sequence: CSVRDGDSPLHF. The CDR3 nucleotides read TGCAGCGTCCGGGACGGGGATTCACCCCTCCACTTT. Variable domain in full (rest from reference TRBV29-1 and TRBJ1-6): SAVISQKPSRDICQRGTSLTIQCQVDSQVTMMFWYRQQPGQSLTLIATANQGSEATYESGFVIDKFPISRPNLTFSTLTVSNMSPEDSSIYLCSVRDGDSPLHFGNGTRLTVT.